This entry is about one T cell receptor beta chain. V was clipped by 5 bases and J by 4 bases; unmatched bases: 12. This CDR3 has 17 residues. Germline CDR1 SGHVS, CDR2 FQNEAQ. In the authors' workflow: The authors estimated nucleated cell counts from reference gene primer amplification. Profiled with immunoSEQ multiplex PCR; TCRdb holds only in-frame clones, not every one. V and J calls and clone size are given by that table; D and trimming were obtained from the DNA. The profile shows tens of thousands of clones, over 75% of them singletons. The data are from a study of blood T cell repertoires in COVID-19. Study background: Spain, Italy and the United States supplied samples that represented acute and convalescent COVID-19. PBMCs, B-cell-depleted T cells, or T cells provided the cDNA or gDNA that made up the material.

The TCR originated in a human donor with acute or convalescent COVID-19. The donor label of this sample is uncertain. Sequencing used peripheral blood. The V and J genes are TRBV7-8 and TRBJ1-3, with TRBD1 matching over 9 bases. CDR3 amino acids: CASSPRRDRESGNTIYF. The CDR3 coding sequence is TGTGCCAGCAGCCCAAGGCGGGACAGGGAATCGGGAAACACCATATATTTT.